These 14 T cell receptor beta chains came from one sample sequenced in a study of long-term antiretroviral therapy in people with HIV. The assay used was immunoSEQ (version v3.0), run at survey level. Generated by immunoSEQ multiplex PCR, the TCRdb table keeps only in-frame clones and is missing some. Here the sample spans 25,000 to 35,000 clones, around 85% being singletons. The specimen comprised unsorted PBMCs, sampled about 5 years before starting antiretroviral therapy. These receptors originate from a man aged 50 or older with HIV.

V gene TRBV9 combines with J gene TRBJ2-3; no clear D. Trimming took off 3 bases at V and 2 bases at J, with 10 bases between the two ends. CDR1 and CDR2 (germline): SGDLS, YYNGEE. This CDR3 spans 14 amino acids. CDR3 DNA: TGTGCCAGCAGCGACCGGCCCCTCACAGATACGCAGTATTTT. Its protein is CASSDRPLTDTQYF.

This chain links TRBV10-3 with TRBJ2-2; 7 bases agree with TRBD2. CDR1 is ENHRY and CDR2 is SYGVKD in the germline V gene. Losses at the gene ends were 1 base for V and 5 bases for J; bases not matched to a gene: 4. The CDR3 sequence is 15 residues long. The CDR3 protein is CAISELAGRTGELFF. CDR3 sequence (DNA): TGTGCCATCAGTGAGTTAGCGGGTAGAACCGGGGAGCTGTTTTTT.

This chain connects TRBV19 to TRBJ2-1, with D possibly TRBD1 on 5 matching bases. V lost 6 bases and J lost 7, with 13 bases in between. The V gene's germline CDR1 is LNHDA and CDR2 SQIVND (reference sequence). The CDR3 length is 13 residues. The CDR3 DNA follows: TGTGCCAGTAGCCACTATAGGGGAAATGAGCAGTTCTTC. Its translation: CASSHYRGNEQFF.

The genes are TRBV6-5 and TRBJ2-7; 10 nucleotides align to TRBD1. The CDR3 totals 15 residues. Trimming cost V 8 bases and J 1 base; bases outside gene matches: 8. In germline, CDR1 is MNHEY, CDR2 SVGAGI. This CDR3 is CASSQPGQGSYEQYF. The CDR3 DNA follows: TGTGCCAGCTCACAGCCGGGACAGGGGTCCTACGAGCAGTACTTC.

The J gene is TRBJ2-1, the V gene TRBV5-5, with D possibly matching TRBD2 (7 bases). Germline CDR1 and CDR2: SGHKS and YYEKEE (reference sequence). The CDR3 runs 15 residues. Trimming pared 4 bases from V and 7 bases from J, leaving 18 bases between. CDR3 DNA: TGTGCCAGCAGCCCTAATCCCGCGGGGGCGAATGAGCAGTTCTTC. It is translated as CASSPNPAGANEQFF.

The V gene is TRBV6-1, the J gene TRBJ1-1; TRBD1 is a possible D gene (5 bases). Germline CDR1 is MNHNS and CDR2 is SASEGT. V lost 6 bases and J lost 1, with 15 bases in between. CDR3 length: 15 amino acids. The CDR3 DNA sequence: TGTGCCAGCAGCAGGTTGATGGGGCAGAACACTGAAGCTTTCTTT. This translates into CASSRLMGQNTEAFF.

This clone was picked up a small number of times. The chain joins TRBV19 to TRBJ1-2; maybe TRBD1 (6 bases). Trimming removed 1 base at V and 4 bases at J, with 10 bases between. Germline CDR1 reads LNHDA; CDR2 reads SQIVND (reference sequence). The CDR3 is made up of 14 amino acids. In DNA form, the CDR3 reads TGTGCCAGTAGTATAGCCGGGGGCACCTATGGCTACACCTTC. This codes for CASSIAGGTYGYTF. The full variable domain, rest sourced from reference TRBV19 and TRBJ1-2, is DGGITQSPKYLFRKEGQNVTLSCEQNLNHDAMYWYRQDPGQGLRLIYYSQIVNDFQKGDIAEGYSVSREKKESFPLTVTSAQKNPTAFYLCASSIAGGTYGYTFGSGTRLTVV.

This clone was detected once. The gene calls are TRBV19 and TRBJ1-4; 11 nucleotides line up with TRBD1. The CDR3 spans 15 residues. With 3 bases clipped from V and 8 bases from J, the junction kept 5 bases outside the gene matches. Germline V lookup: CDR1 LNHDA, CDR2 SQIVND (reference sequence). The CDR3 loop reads CASSITGTGGEKLFF. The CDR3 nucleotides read TGTGCCAGTAGTATTACAGGGACAGGGGGGGAAAAACTGTTTTTT.

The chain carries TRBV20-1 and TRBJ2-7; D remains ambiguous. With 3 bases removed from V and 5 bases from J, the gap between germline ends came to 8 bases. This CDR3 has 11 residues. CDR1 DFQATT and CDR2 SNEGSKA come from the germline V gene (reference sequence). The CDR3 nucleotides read TGCAGTGCTAGTTATCGTAACGAGCAGTACTTC. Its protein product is CSASYRNEQYF.

CDR3 residues: CASSLENLGGGYTF. The CDR3 DNA reads as TGCGCCAGCAGCTTGGAGAACCTAGGGGGTGGCTACACCTTC. V is TRBV5-1 and J is TRBJ1-2; tentatively, D is TRBD1 (6 bases). The CDR3 is made up of 14 amino acids. The V gene's germline CDR1 is SGHRS and CDR2 YFSETQ. Trimming removed 0 bases at V and 7 bases at J, with 13 bases between. Full variable domain (remainder filled in from reference TRBV5-1 and TRBJ1-2): KAGVTQTPRYLIKTRGQQVTLSCSPISGHRSVSWYQQTPGQGLQFLFEYFSETQRNKGNFPGRFSGRQFSNSRSEMNVSTLELGDSALYLCASSLENLGGGYTFGSGTRLTVV.

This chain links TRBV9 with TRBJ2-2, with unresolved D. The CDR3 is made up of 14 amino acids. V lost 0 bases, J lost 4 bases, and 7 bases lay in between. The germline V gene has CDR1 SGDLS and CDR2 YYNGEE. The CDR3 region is CASSVEGSTGELFF. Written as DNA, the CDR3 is TGTGCCAGCAGCGTAGAGGGCAGCACCGGGGAGCTGTTTTTT.

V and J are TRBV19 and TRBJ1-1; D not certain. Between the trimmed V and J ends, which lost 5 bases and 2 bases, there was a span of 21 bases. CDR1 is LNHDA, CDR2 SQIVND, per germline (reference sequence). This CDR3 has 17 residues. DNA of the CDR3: TGTGCCAGTAGTCTCTGGTTTGGAAGCGAGAGAAACACTGAAGCTTTCTTT. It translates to CASSLWFGSERNTEAFF.

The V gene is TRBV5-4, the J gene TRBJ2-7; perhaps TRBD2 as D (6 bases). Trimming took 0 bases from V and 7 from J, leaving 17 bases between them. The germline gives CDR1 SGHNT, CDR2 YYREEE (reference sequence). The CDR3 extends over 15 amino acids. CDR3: CASSLGSGTHLEQYF. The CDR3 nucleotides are TGTGCCAGCAGCTTGGGGTCCGGGACTCACTTAGAGCAGTACTTC.

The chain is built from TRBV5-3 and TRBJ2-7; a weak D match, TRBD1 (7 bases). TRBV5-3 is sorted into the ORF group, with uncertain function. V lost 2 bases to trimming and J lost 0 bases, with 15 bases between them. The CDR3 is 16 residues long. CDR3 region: CARSFQGGIPSYEQYF. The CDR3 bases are TGTGCCAGAAGCTTTCAGGGGGGAATTCCCTCCTACGAGCAGTACTTC.